This TCR beta chain was obtained from a study of OX40 agonist ivuxolimab in advanced cancers. In the study overall: While on treatment, patients had intravenous ivuxolimab at 0.01 to 10 mg/kg every 2 weeks. In three patients, partial responses were observed, one with hepatocellular carcinoma and two with cutaneous melanoma.

The germline V gene has CDR1 SGHAT and CDR2 FQNNGV. The CDR3 extends over 15 amino acids. Trimming cost V 3 bases and J 4 bases, with 15 bases left between them. Regarding this clone: The antigen remains unidentified.

Measured with immunoSEQ multiplex PCR; TCRdb has only the in-frame clones, and not every one. The sample shows around 68,000 clones, more than 75% of them seen only once. Study conclusions and caveats: CD8+ T cells (on average) carried more expanded clones than CD4+ T cells. CD4+ and CD8+ T cells in blood underwent clonal expansion by week 6 at 0.1 to 3.0 mg/kg.

Sequenced material: CD4+ or CD8+ T cells sorted from blood, taken in a trial of the OX40 agonist ivuxolimab. This clonotype was sampled from an adult with an advanced solid tumor such as melanoma, head and neck, liver or kidney cancer. The gene calls are TRBV11-2 and TRBJ2-5; D uncertain. The CDR3 DNA reads TGTGCCAGCAGCTTTAATTTAGGTCAGCGAGAGACCCAGTACTTC. Translating gives CASSFNLGQRETQYF.